This T cell receptor (beta chain) was captured by sequencing in a study of shared T cell receptors in the human thymus. This clone was counted once. Clones were sequenced by immunoSEQ multiplex PCR, and TCRdb holds only the in-frame ones, with some missing. The sample contains hundreds of thousands of clones, approximately 87% of which appear only once. These data were also reused for a study on human thymus T cells. That study reports: From resections taken during corrective heart surgery, the thymus tissue was obtained.

Source material: thymocytes. This sequence originates from a boy in the first two years of life with a congenital heart defect.

DNA for the CDR3: TGTGCCAGCAGCCAGACCCCCCCTGACAGGGCCTGCACAGATACGCAGTATTTT. Protein: CASSQTPPDRACTDTQYF. V and J are TRBV28 and TRBJ2-3; 7 bases are shared with TRBD1. This CDR3 spans 18 amino acids. V was pared by 6 bases and J by 1 base, with 16 bases of the junction left unmatched. The germline gives CDR1 MDHEN, CDR2 SYDVKM. The full variable domain, rest sourced from reference TRBV28 and TRBJ2-3, is DVKVTQSSRYLVKRTGEKVFLECVQDMDHENMFWYRQDPGLGLRLIYFSYDVKMKEKGDIPEGYSVSREKKERFSLILESASTNQTSMYLCASSQTPPDRACTDTQYFGPGTRLTVL.